This TCR beta chain appears in the sequencing data of a study of cytomegalovirus exposure and HLA in healthy donors. Study findings and constraints: Reportedly, cytomegalovirus status was diagnosed with high sensitivity and specificity. Altogether, some 170 TCR beta chains were recorded as cytomegalovirus-associated. The dataset shows that most TCR sequences were rare, while some public TCRs occurred in many donors.

V shed 3 bases, J shed 4 bases, and the junction held 7 bases outside the gene matches. This CDR3 comprises 16 residues. Looked up from germline, CDR1 is KGHSH and CDR2 is LQKENI. Profiled with immunoSEQ multiplex PCR; TCRdb holds only in-frame clones, not every one. The table shows about 150,000 clones, with approximately 91% occurring only once. Remarks on this clone: Its target is unknown.

The chain employs TRBV18 and TRBJ1-4; 8 bases fit TRBD1. This receptor was obtained from a man younger than 30 in good health and CMV-seronegative. Sequenced sample: PBMCs. CDR3 DNA sequence: TGTGCCAGCTCACCCGAAGGGACAGGCCTTAATGAAAAACTGTTTTTT. This sequence encodes CASSPEGTGLNEKLFF.